This T cell receptor beta chain was found in a study of identical twins (dated by TCRdb to about 2016). Notes on the research overall: To test whether fetal clonotypes persist, the study used deep sequencing on TCR alpha and beta repertoires from monozygotic twins, unrelated adults of various ages, and cord blood. To rule out contamination, replicate twin experiments were performed at different times with different library preparation protocols.

What the study reported, not specific to this receptor: Conclusions relied on cross-sectional statistical analysis, since the same donors could not be followed over many years. Abundant cord blood beta clonotypes had fewer insertions, young adult naive repertoires showed a similar but weaker trend, and memory repertoires showed no such trend. Out-of-frame TCR alpha sharing in monozygotic twins was systematically underestimated by recombination models, whereas sharing between unrelated individuals was in agreement with the recombination models. Compared with coincidental sharing between unrelated individuals, out-of-frame TCR alpha sequences shared between twins showed an excess of sequences with low generation probability. Invariant T cells such as MAIT and iNKT could partly confound zero-insertion analyses, though diverse VJ usage argued against this for most clonotypes. In beta out-of-frame sequences, excess twin sharing was weaker, because having fewer shared sequences lowered the signal-to-noise ratio.

The trim is 5 bases for V and 2 bases for J, with a gap of 11 bases between the germline ends. Counted from cysteine to phenylalanine, this CDR3 has 13 amino acids. The retained sequence is limited to the CDR3, 39 bases, with the frame set at the first base. CDR1 and CDR2, per the germline V gene (reference sequence), are DFQATT and SNEGSKA. Ten or more counts support this clonotype. Its antigen target is currently unknown. The input lacks base qualities; no much larger clone sits a single base away. Libraries were made using 5' RACE. TCRdb lists the instrument as Illumina HiSeq 2000. Template switching added a universal primer binding site, and the final cDNA carried a unique molecular identifier that allowed TCR cDNA molecules to be counted accurately. Specific primers in the conserved constant-segment region were used to synthesize first-strand cDNA for TCR alpha and beta chains. To control for contamination, every cDNA library was double barcoded, receiving both a SMART-Mk sample barcode and Illumina barcodes. TruSeq adapter sequences along with Illumina sample barcodes were introduced in two successive PCR steps. The TCR alpha and beta cDNA libraries were sequenced on the Illumina HiSeq platform using custom primers. The published analysis was carried out like this. MiGEC was used to process raw reads and extract unique molecular identifiers, and MiXCR was used to find CDR3 positions. Recombination models were inferred per individual with the repgenHMM and IGoR tools using an EM algorithm. Shared clonotype analysis was performed with the tcR package in R, normalizing sharing by the product of cloneset sizes. Out-of-frame nonproductive sequences were analyzed to study raw recombination free of thymic and clonal selection effects. Clones were called with MiXCR by TCRdb after fastp trimmed the public reads at Q25, and only in-frame beta chains were retained. Records with the same CDR3 protein are collapsed into one entry carrying the most frequent genes and DNA. These V and J calls are TCRdb output, not the study's own analysis. Counted in this sample were about 720,000 distinct CDR3 sequences; around 8.3% of them appeared once. The top ten clonotypes cover 0.75% to 1% of the sample.

Every donor was a healthy Caucasian. Three pairs of female monozygotic twins, all aged roughly 18 to 30 years, made up the twin cohort. RNA for TCR libraries was isolated from peripheral blood mononuclear cells. Separately, the same data were catalogued under a study of yellow fever vaccine responses in identical twins. The second study, in turn, reports: According to the authors, the vaccine-induced T cell response in identical twins seemed to be partly convergent and partly specific to each individual. In identical twins, the study followed T cell clones that responded to the vaccine with precision.

The sequence was obtained from a woman between 18 and 29 years old in good health. Material: PBMCs. Rearrangement joined TRBV20-1 to TRBJ2-3; the D gene is perhaps TRBD2, from 6 matching bases. Here is the DNA: TGCAGTGCTTCTTGGACTAACACAGATACGCAGTATTTT. It translates as CSASWTNTDTQYF.